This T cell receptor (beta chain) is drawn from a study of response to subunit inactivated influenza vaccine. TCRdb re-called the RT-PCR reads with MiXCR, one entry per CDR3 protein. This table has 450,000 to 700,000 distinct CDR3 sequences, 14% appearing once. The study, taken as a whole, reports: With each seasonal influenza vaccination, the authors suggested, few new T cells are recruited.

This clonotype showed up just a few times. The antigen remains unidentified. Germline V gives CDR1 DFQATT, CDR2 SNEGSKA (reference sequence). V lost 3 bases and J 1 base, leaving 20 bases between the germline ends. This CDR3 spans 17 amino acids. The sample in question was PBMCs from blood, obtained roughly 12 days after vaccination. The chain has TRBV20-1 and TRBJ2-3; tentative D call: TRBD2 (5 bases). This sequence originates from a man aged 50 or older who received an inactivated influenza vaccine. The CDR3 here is CSASSSRSSLGTDTQYF. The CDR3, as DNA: TGCAGTGCTAGTTCTAGCAGGTCCTCCCTTGGCACAGATACGCAGTATTTT.